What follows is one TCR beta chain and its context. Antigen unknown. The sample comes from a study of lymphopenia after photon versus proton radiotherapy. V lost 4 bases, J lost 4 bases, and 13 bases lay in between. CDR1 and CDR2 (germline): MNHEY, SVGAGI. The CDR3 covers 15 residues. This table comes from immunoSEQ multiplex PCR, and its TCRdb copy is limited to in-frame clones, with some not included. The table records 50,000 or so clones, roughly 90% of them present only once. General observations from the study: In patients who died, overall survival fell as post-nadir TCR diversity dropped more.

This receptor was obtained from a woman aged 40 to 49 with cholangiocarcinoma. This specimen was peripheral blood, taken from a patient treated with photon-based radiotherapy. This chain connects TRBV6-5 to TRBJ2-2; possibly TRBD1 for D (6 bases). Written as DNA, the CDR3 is TGTGCCAGCAGTTCTACAGGGTCGGGCACCGGGGAGCTGTTTTTT. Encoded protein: CASSSTGSGTGELFF.